Each of the 14 T cell receptor beta chains below was sequenced from the same sample in a study of blood T cell repertoires in COVID-19. Using immunoSEQ multiplex PCR, the repertoire was profiled, and TCRdb retains in-frame clones only, with some absent. The sample contains 300,000 to 400,000 clones, roughly 90% of which appear only once. Sequenced input: peripheral blood. The receptors shown here come from a woman aged 70 to 79 with COVID-19, enrolled during active disease.

The chain has TRBV5-6 and TRBJ1-1; no reliable D call. Per the germline V gene, CDR1 is SGHDT and CDR2 is YYEEEE. CDR3 length equals 15 residues. The V and J ends lost 0 bases and 9 bases respectively, with 18 bases between them. The CDR3 spells CASSLGQILPYKAFF. CDR3 bases: TGTGCCAGCAGCTTGGGGCAGATATTGCCTTATAAAGCTTTCTTT. The variable domain in full, completed from reference TRBV5-6 and TRBJ1-1, reads DAGVTQSPTHLIKTRGQQVTLRCSPKSGHDTVSWYQQALGQGPQFIFQYYEEEERQRGNFPDRFSGHQFPNYSSELNVNALLLGDSALYLCASSLGQILPYKAFFGQGTRLTVV.

In its sample, this clone was seen once. J is TRBJ1-2 and V is TRBV3-1 (or the pseudogene TRBV3-2); 8 nucleotides line up with TRBD1. This CDR3 has 16 residues. Germline values: CDR1 LGHDT, CDR2 YNNKEL (reference sequence). Trimming cost V 4 bases and J 8 bases; bases outside gene matches: 15. This chain's CDR3 is CASSRELTGQGYGYTF. CDR3 bases: TGTGCCAGCAGCCGCGAGCTAACAGGACAGGGTTACGGCTACACCTTC.

The V and J genes are TRBV28 and TRBJ1-6; D not certain. V dropped 6 bases and J dropped 4 bases, with 13 bases sitting between them. Per germline, CDR1 MDHEN and CDR2 SYDVKM. The CDR3 is made up of 15 amino acids. CDR3 DNA: TGTGCCAGCAGCCTAGTGGGTAGTTATAATTCACCCCTCCACTTT. It yields the protein CASSLVGSYNSPLHF.

The chain uses TRBV18 and TRBJ2-7; the D gene is possibly TRBD2 (6 bases). The CDR3 totals 14 residues. Germline assignment: CDR1 KGHSH and CDR2 LQKENI. V gave up 6 bases and J gave up 0 bases, with 12 bases separating them. This CDR3 is CASSPSGPSYEQYF. The CDR3 DNA follows: TGTGCCAGCTCGCCGAGCGGGCCCTCCTACGAGCAGTACTTC.

There are a few counts of this clone. V is TRBV18 and J is TRBJ1-1; the D gene is possibly TRBD1 (6 bases). V shed 4 bases and J shed 3 bases, with 12 bases lying between them. Germline CDR1 reads KGHSH; CDR2 reads LQKENI. This CDR3 is 14 amino acids long. CDR3 in amino acids: CASSRGGRDTEAFF. The CDR3 coding sequence is TGTGCCAGCTCACGCGGGGGGCGCGACACTGAAGCTTTCTTT.

The chain joins TRBV5-1 to TRBJ2-2; D is possibly TRBD1 (5 bases). Germline V gene lookup returns CDR1 SGHRS and CDR2 YFSETQ. This CDR3 contains 15 residues. Trimming pared 5 bases from V and 6 bases from J, leaving 17 bases between. In nucleotides, the CDR3 is TGCGCCAGCAGACTCGACAGCCTCCCTTCCGGGGAGCTGTTTTTT. Its translation is CASRLDSLPSGELFF.

This clone was counted a few times. The V gene is TRBV27, the J gene TRBJ1-2, with 8 bases matching TRBD1. The V and J ends lost 6 bases and 4 bases, in that order; junction bases with no gene match: 10. CDR1 MNHEY and CDR2 SMNVEV come from the germline V gene (reference sequence). CDR3 length equals 15 residues. As DNA, the CDR3 is TGTGCCAGCAGCCATGGACAGGGTCGAGGCTATGGCTACACCTTC. Its translation is CASSHGQGRGYGYTF.

This clone was found a few times. This chain connects TRBV4-3 to TRBJ2-2; D gene ambiguous. V shed 1 base and J shed 4 bases, with 13 bases lying between them. Germline assignment: CDR1 LGHNA and CDR2 YSLEER. The CDR3 runs to 16 residues. The CDR3 DNA reads TGCGCCAGCAGCCAAGGCCCGGTCGATCCCACCGGGGAGCTGTTTTTT. Its protein product is CASSQGPVDPTGELFF.

This rearrangement joins TRBV27 to TRBJ2-1, with TRBD1 as a possible D gene (5 bases). V gave up 2 bases and J gave up 7 bases, with 12 bases separating them. The V gene's germline CDR1 is MNHEY and CDR2 SMNVEV (reference sequence). This CDR3 is 14 amino acids long. The CDR3 reads CASSLGQGPNEQFF. CDR3 nucleotides: TGTGCCAGCAGTTTAGGCCAGGGTCCAAATGAGCAGTTCTTC.

V is TRBV6-6 and J is TRBJ1-5; D possibly corresponds to TRBD1 (6 bases). The CDR3 runs to 15 residues. The germline CDR1 and CDR2 sequences are MNHNY and SVGAGI (reference sequence). Trimming removed 2 bases at V and 1 base at J, with 9 bases between. The CDR3 nucleotides are TGTGCCAGCAGTTACGGCAGGGGAAGCAATCAGCCCCAGCATTTT. Translated: CASSYGRGSNQPQHF.

The chain couples TRBV28 to TRBJ1-2; 7 positions agree with TRBD1. Per germline, CDR1 MDHEN and CDR2 SYDVKM. This CDR3 spans 16 amino acids. V shed 5 bases, J shed 0 bases, and the junction held 9 bases outside the gene matches. CDR3 coding DNA: TGTGCCAGCAGTACCGGGACAGTTGATACTAACTATGGCTACACCTTC. This encodes CASSTGTVDTNYGYTF.

The rearrangement links TRBV30 to TRBJ2-3; 16 nucleotides match TRBD2. The V and J ends lost 2 bases and 4 bases, in that order; junction bases with no gene match: 3. The germline V gene encodes CDR1 GTSNPN and CDR2 SVGIG (reference sequence). This CDR3 has 16 residues. The CDR3 region has the DNA TGTGCCTGGAGTAAGGGACTAGCGGGGGGGGCAGATACGCAGTATTTT. Residues: CAWSKGLAGGADTQYF.

The chain is built from TRBV19 and TRBJ1-3, with a tentative D call TRBD1 (5 bases). The V gene's germline CDR1 is LNHDA and CDR2 SQIVND (reference sequence). This CDR3 contains 15 residues. V lost 7 bases, J lost 4 bases, and 17 bases lay in between. CDR3 sequence reads: CASIGPPGSGNTIYF. CDR3 bases: TGTGCCAGTATAGGACCCCCAGGGTCCGGAAACACCATATATTTT.

The chain carries TRBV5-1 and TRBJ1-2; D might be TRBD1 (6 bases). CDR3 length equals 13 residues. V was pared by 3 bases and J by 7 bases, with 13 bases between. CDR1 SGHRS and CDR2 YFSETQ come from the germline V gene. This chain's CDR3 is CASSSDRRGGYTF. CDR3 coding DNA: TGCGCCAGCAGCTCTGACAGGCGCGGTGGCTACACCTTC.